This entry concerns a single T cell receptor (beta chain). The antigen is unknown. CD45RO-CCR7+CD27+CD95- marked naive CD8+ T cells. This specimen belongs to a study of CXCR3-negative and CXCR3-positive naive CD8 T cells. Study-level results: A higher hydrophobicity marked the TRB CDR3s of CXCR3-positive naive cells versus CXCR3-negative naive cells. High diversity, comparable across both naive subsets, contrasted with much lower diversity in memory CD8+ cells.

UMI-labeled TRB cDNA libraries were prepared by 5' RACE. One entry per CDR3 protein, without DNA, is what TCRdb gives after re-calling the 5' RACE reads. This repertoire includes over 150,000 distinct CDR3 sequences. CDR1 ENHRY and CDR2 SYGVKD come from the germline V gene. The CDR3 length is 14 residues. The chain joins TRBV10-3 to TRBJ1-2; TCRdb's D gene call, TRBD1, goes unchecked for lack of DNA. Material: naive CXCR3+ CD8+ T cells from blood. The subset denotes: CD45RO-CCR7+CD27+CD95- naive CD8+ T cells expressing CXCR3 (TNR3+). The TCR comes from a human donor in good health. Some clones in this sample may be carry-over from other donors' samples. The CDR3 loop reads CAISELTGDYGYTF.